This TCR beta chain was recorded in a study of TIL therapy for anti-PD-1-resistant metastatic lung cancer. Overall study: Median patient age was almost 55, ranging about 38-80 years.

The immunoSEQ assay was v3. The protocol was immunoSEQ multiplex PCR, while the TCRdb copy is restricted to in-frame clones and leaves out a portion. The repertoire holds thousands of clones, with about 61% as singletons. The V and J ends lost 0 bases and 15 bases respectively, with 15 bases between them. Germline values: CDR1 KGHSH, CDR2 LQKENI. This CDR3 region has 13 residues. This clone rates as large (0.1 to 1%). Its antigen remains unidentified. Described time point: pre-treatment sample, taken before nivolumab and TIL therapy. The tumor samples were excised metastases, mostly pleural nodules or supraclavicular lymph nodes. Stage 4 NSCLC adults joined between 2017 and January 2020. Overall study results and limits: Many TIL product clones were absent from baseline tumor, suggesting clonal contraction.

This rearrangement joins TRBV18 to TRBJ2-4, with a tentative D call TRBD1 (6 bases). The source of this sequence is a person aged 25 to 85 with non-small cell lung cancer. This sample comprised tumor tissue, obtained at baseline. CDR3 residues: CASSPPGTTRSYF. The DNA for the CDR3 is TGTGCCAGCTCACCACCTGGGACAACTCGTTCGTACTTC.